This TCR beta chain stems from a study of T cells expressing NK-cell markers. The CDR3 runs 14 residues. Germline CDR1 is GTSNPN and CDR2 is SVGIG (reference sequence). Synthesis of TCR beta cDNA relied on 5'RACE template switching carrying UMIs. TCRdb reprocessed the 5' RACE reads and stores each CDR3 protein as one record, lacking DNA. Its table lists 500,000 or so distinct CDR3 sequences. This receptor was taken from a man younger than 30 in good health. V usage is TRBV30 and J usage is TRBJ1-5. Sequences were obtained from blood T cells: a sorted CD56 or NKG2C T cell subset, CD4+ or CD8+ T cells, or bulk PBMC T cells (not recorded which). The CDR3 spells CAWSVWDSNQPQHF.